This TCR beta chain was observed in a study of T cells and Merkel cell carcinoma outcomes. Germline V lookup: CDR1 SQVTM, CDR2 ANQGSEA. V lost 5 bases to trimming and J lost 3 bases, with 16 bases between them. This CDR3 has 14 residues. Study results and limitations: In Merkel cell carcinoma, repertoire and T-cell density reportedly predicted outcomes.

Comment on this clone: Its antigen is unknown.

Only in-frame clones appear in the TCRdb table, and some are missing; sequencing was by immunoSEQ multiplex PCR. The sample lists under 20,000 clones; over 70% were seen once. V gene TRBV29-1 combines with J gene TRBJ1-1; a weak D match, TRBD1 (5 bases). Sequencing was performed on tumor tissue from Merkel cell carcinoma. This clonotype was sampled from a human donor with Merkel cell carcinoma. Written as DNA, the CDR3 is TGCAGCGTTTCGTTTGGAGGGGCGGACACTGAAGCTTTCTTT. Its protein is CSVSFGGADTEAFF.